This T cell receptor beta chain was recorded in a study of spatial heterogeneity in lung cancer. On the study more broadly: Just over 70 TRACERx patients with early, untreated non-small cell lung cancer donated samples. After resection, follow-up PBMC samples were sequenced when available, at a median of about 2 years later.

Losses at the gene ends were 3 bases for V and 6 bases for J; bases not matched to a gene: 5. Germline V gene lookup returns CDR1 GTSNPN and CDR2 SVGIG (reference sequence). The CDR3 covers 14 residues. Time point in this sample: blood at routine non-recurrence follow-up after resection. Without sorting, whole RNA was sequenced from tumor, nontumor lung or frozen PBMC. A unique molecular identifier was carried by every single TCR cDNA molecule. Each CDR3 protein gets one entry after TCRdb re-called the 5' RACE reads with MiXCR. This table has about 120,000 distinct CDR3 sequences, 12% appearing once. The table lists this clonotype with a few counts.

The chain recombines TRBV30 with TRBJ1-6; the match to TRBD1 covers 7 bases. Sequencing used PBMCs, obtained at follow-up. The sequence derives from a male donor with early-stage non-small cell lung cancer. The CDR3 loop reads CAWRVGQPNSPLHF. In DNA form, the CDR3 reads TGTGCCTGGAGGGTGGGACAGCCTAATTCACCCCTCCACTTT.